A selection of T cell receptor beta chains follows, all from one sample in a study of cytotoxic CD8 clonotypes in ibrutinib-treated CLL. Produced via immunoSEQ multiplex PCR; TCRdb's table is partial and in-frame only. The table lists around 150,000 clones, approximately 80% of them singletons, with 6.5% to 8% in the top ten. The material was PBMCs, obtained after 36 months of ibrutinib treatment. Receptors originate from a human donor with chronic lymphocytic leukemia. The CDR3 runs from the conserved cysteine through the conserved F or W. A D gene is named only where the DNA matches it firmly. Size tells how often a clone was seen (once, few, many) or the class of an expanded clone, and some rows leave it out.

d_gene: NA
abundance: NA
v_gene: TRBV30
j_gene: TRBJ2-1
len: 17
CDR3aa: CAWRYAGRSSSYNEQFF
CDR3nt: TGTGCCTGGAGATATGCGGGAAGGAGTTCCTCCTACAATGAGCAGTTCTTC

d_gene: NA
abundance: once
v_gene: TRBV5-1
j_gene: TRBJ1-2
len: 15
CDR3aa: CASSLADGVSYGYTF
CDR3nt: TGCGCCAGCAGCTTGGCCGACGGAGTAAGCTATGGCTACACCTTC

d_gene: NA
abundance: few
v_gene: TRBV5-4
j_gene: TRBJ1-5
len: 15
CDR3aa: CASSSSVLEGQPQHF
CDR3nt: TGTGCCAGCAGCTCTTCAGTTCTGGAGGGGCAGCCCCAGCATTTT

d_gene: TRBD1
abundance: NA
v_gene: TRBV5-1
j_gene: TRBJ2-1
len: 14
CDR3aa: CASSSGTGGWEQFF
CDR3nt: TGCGCCAGCAGCTCCGGGACAGGGGGCTGGGAGCAGTTCTTC

d_gene: TRBD1
abundance: NA
v_gene: TRBV5-5
j_gene: TRBJ1-2
len: 16
CDR3aa: CASSPTGTGRNYGYTF
CDR3nt: TGTGCCAGCAGCCCAACCGGGACAGGGCGGAACTATGGCTACACCTTC

d_gene: NA
abundance: NA
v_gene: TRBV7-2
j_gene: TRBJ1-1
len: 13
CDR3aa: CASSLVVNTEAFF
CDR3nt: TGTGCCAGCAGCTTAGTGGTGAACACTGAAGCTTTCTTT

d_gene: NA
abundance: NA
v_gene: TRBV14
j_gene: TRBJ1-1
len: 13
CDR3aa: CASSRGAITEAFF
CDR3nt: TGTGCCAGCAGCCGGGGAGCGATCACTGAAGCTTTCTTT

d_gene: NA
abundance: NA
v_gene: TRBV7-7
j_gene: TRBJ2-3
len: 13
CDR3aa: CASSFGSTDTQYF
CDR3nt: TGTGCCAGCAGCTTTGGTAGCACAGATACGCAGTATTTT

d_gene: TRBD1
abundance: NA
v_gene: TRBV28
j_gene: TRBJ2-1
len: 16
CDR3aa: CASSSSGTGGFNEQFF
CDR3nt: TGTGCCAGCAGTTCCTCCGGGACAGGGGGCTTCAATGAGCAGTTCTTC

d_gene: NA
abundance: NA
v_gene: TRBV7-9
j_gene: TRBJ1-2
len: 15
CDR3aa: CASSLAEGHGGGYTF
CDR3nt: TGTGCCAGCAGCTTAGCAGAGGGTCACGGTGGGGGCTACACCTTC

d_gene: NA
abundance: NA
v_gene: TRBV6-5
j_gene: TRBJ1-2
len: 14
CDR3aa: CASSYSGGNYGYTF
CDR3nt: TGTGCCAGCAGTTACTCTGGGGGAAACTATGGCTACACCTTC

d_gene: NA
abundance: NA
v_gene: TRBV11-2
j_gene: TRBJ1-1
len: 14
CDR3aa: CASSLQGGAAEAFF
CDR3nt: TGTGCCAGCAGCTTACAAGGGGGAGCTGCTGAAGCTTTCTTT

d_gene: NA
abundance: NA
v_gene: TRBV5-1
j_gene: TRBJ2-1
len: 18
CDR3aa: CASSPLRRDTQAYNEQFF
CDR3nt: TGCGCCAGCAGCCCGCTCCGCCGGGACACCCAAGCCTACAATGAGCAGTTCTTC

d_gene: NA
abundance: few
v_gene: TRBV10-3
j_gene: TRBJ1-1
len: 12
CDR3aa: CAIRTVNTEAFF
CDR3nt: TGTGCCATCAGGACGGTGAACACTGAAGCTTTCTTT

d_gene: NA
abundance: NA
v_gene: TRBV18
j_gene: TRBJ2-7
len: 12
CDR3aa: CASSPGTYEQYF
CDR3nt: TGTGCCAGCTCACCCGGGACCTACGAGCAGTACTTC

d_gene: NA
abundance: NA
v_gene: TRBV2
j_gene: TRBJ2-5
len: 13
CDR3aa: CASNRDLQETQYF
CDR3nt: TGTGCCAGCAACCGGGACTTACAAGAGACCCAGTACTTC

d_gene: NA
abundance: NA
v_gene: TRBV7-8
j_gene: TRBJ1-3
len: 14
CDR3aa: CASSPGGTGNTIYF
CDR3nt: TGTGCCAGCAGCCCAGGAGGGACAGGAAACACCATATATTTT

d_gene: NA
abundance: NA
v_gene: TRBV30
j_gene: TRBJ1-3
len: 16
CDR3aa: CAWSVKVAFSGNTIYF
CDR3nt: TGTGCCTGGAGTGTAAAGGTTGCCTTCTCTGGAAACACCATATATTTT

d_gene: NA
abundance: NA
v_gene: TRBV27
j_gene: TRBJ1-1
len: 13
CDR3aa: CASRKFMNTEAFF
CDR3nt: TGTGCCAGCAGGAAGTTCATGAACACTGAAGCTTTCTTT

d_gene: NA
abundance: NA
v_gene: TRBV6-5
j_gene: TRBJ2-5
len: 14
CDR3aa: CASSYSYNQETQYF
CDR3nt: TGTGCCAGCAGTTACTCGTACAACCAAGAGACCCAGTACTTC

d_gene: TRBD2
abundance: NA
v_gene: TRBV6-5
j_gene: TRBJ2-7
len: 13
CDR3aa: CASSIGGYYEQYF
CDR3nt: TGTGCCAGCAGTATCGGGGGGTACTACGAGCAGTACTTC

d_gene: NA
abundance: NA
v_gene: TRBV5-6
j_gene: TRBJ1-4
len: 14
CDR3aa: CASSLFGTNEKLFF
CDR3nt: TGTGCCAGCAGCTTGTTTGGAACTAATGAAAAACTGTTTTTT

d_gene: TRBD2
abundance: NA
v_gene: TRBV4-1
j_gene: TRBJ2-1
len: 16
CDR3aa: CASSQVGLAGGAEQFF
CDR3nt: TGCGCCAGCAGCCAAGTGGGACTAGCGGGGGGGGCTGAGCAGTTCTTC

d_gene: TRBD1
abundance: NA
v_gene: TRBV18
j_gene: TRBJ2-7
len: 13
CDR3aa: CASSPGQPREQYF
CDR3nt: TGTGCCAGCTCACCGGGACAGCCCAGGGAGCAGTACTTC

d_gene: TRBD2
abundance: NA
v_gene: TRBV18
j_gene: TRBJ2-2
len: 14
CDR3aa: CASSPRAPGGGLFF
CDR3nt: TGTGCCAGCTCACCCCGCGCGCCCGGCGGGGGGCTGTTTTTT

d_gene: NA
abundance: NA
v_gene: TRBV19
j_gene: TRBJ2-3
len: 17
CDR3aa: CASSIPARVHLTDTQYF
CDR3nt: TGTGCCAGTAGTATCCCCGCCAGGGTGCATCTCACAGATACGCAGTATTTT

d_gene: TRBD2
abundance: NA
v_gene: TRBV6-5
j_gene: TRBJ2-7
len: 15
CDR3aa: CASSKGLAGPDEQYF
CDR3nt: TGTGCCAGCAGTAAAGGACTAGCGGGCCCAGACGAGCAGTACTTC

d_gene: NA
abundance: NA
v_gene: TRBV6-5
j_gene: TRBJ1-6
len: 14
CDR3aa: CASKSLQGNSPLHF
CDR3nt: TGTGCCAGCAAATCCCTCCAGGGTAATTCACCCCTCCACTTT

d_gene: TRBD1
abundance: NA
v_gene: TRBV7-9
j_gene: TRBJ2-5
len: 13
CDR3aa: CASSPSGGETQYF
CDR3nt: TGTGCCAGCAGCCCGTCAGGGGGAGAGACCCAGTACTTC

d_gene: TRBD2
abundance: NA
v_gene: TRBV5-4
j_gene: TRBJ2-1
len: 14
CDR3aa: CASSWRTSGNEQFF
CDR3nt: TGTGCCAGCAGCTGGCGAACTAGCGGCAATGAGCAGTTCTTC

d_gene: NA
abundance: once
v_gene: TRBV5-1
j_gene: TRBJ1-4
len: 15
CDR3aa: CASSLLGSSNEKLFF
CDR3nt: TGCGCCAGCAGCCTCTTAGGGAGTTCGAATGAAAAACTGTTTTTT

d_gene: NA
abundance: NA
v_gene: TRBV9
j_gene: TRBJ2-7
len: 14
CDR3aa: CASSVVGSSYEQYF
CDR3nt: TGTGCCAGCAGCGTAGTTGGCAGCTCCTACGAGCAGTACTTC

d_gene: TRBD1
abundance: once
v_gene: TRBV5-1
j_gene: TRBJ2-3
len: 16
CDR3aa: CASSFSRPGGPDTQYF
CDR3nt: TGCGCCAGCAGCTTCTCGAGGCCAGGGGGTCCAGATACGCAGTATTTT

d_gene: TRBD2
abundance: NA
v_gene: TRBV6-5
j_gene: TRBJ2-7
len: 15
CDR3aa: CASSYGLAGDYEQYF
CDR3nt: TGTGCCAGCAGTTACGGGCTAGCGGGGGACTACGAGCAGTACTTC

d_gene: NA
abundance: NA
v_gene: TRBV9
j_gene: TRBJ2-2
len: 15
CDR3aa: CASSTSFLRPGELFF
CDR3nt: TGTGCCAGCAGCACCTCCTTCCTGCGGCCCGGGGAGCTGTTTTTT

d_gene: NA
abundance: NA
v_gene: TRBV19
j_gene: TRBJ2-1
len: 15
CDR3aa: CASSRGTGPYNEQFF
CDR3nt: TGTGCCAGTAGCAGAGGGACGGGCCCCTACAATGAGCAGTTCTTC

d_gene: TRBD2
abundance: NA
v_gene: TRBV7-9
j_gene: TRBJ2-1
len: 16
CDR3aa: CASSSVLAEDYNEQFF
CDR3nt: TGTGCCAGCAGCTCAGTACTAGCGGAAGACTACAATGAGCAGTTCTTC

d_gene: NA
abundance: NA
v_gene: TRBV21-1
j_gene: TRBJ2-1
len: 15
CDR3aa: CASSKAVSSYNEQFF
CDR3nt: TGTGCCAGCAGCAAAGCCGTAAGCTCCTACAATGAGCAGTTCTTC

d_gene: TRBD1
abundance: NA
v_gene: TRBV27
j_gene: TRBJ1-1
len: 18
CDR3aa: CASSVSGTQGLGASEAFF
CDR3nt: TGTGCCAGCAGTGTCAGCGGGACACAGGGGCTGGGGGCCAGTGAAGCTTTCTTT

d_gene: NA
abundance: NA
v_gene: TRBV11-2
j_gene: TRBJ1-1
len: 17
CDR3aa: CASRLRDAFFQETEAFF
CDR3nt: TGTGCCAGCAGACTCCGGGACGCTTTTTTCCAAGAGACTGAAGCTTTCTTT

d_gene: TRBD1
abundance: NA
v_gene: TRBV5-4
j_gene: TRBJ1-2
len: 15
CDR3aa: CASSPDYRGRYGYTF
CDR3nt: TGTGCCAGCAGCCCAGACTACAGGGGGCGCTATGGCTACACCTTC

d_gene: NA
abundance: NA
v_gene: TRBV10-1
j_gene: TRBJ2-3
len: 15
CDR3aa: CASRGNLAMGDTQYF
CDR3nt: TGCGCCAGCAGGGGTAATCTAGCCATGGGAGATACGCAGTATTTT

d_gene: TRBD2
abundance: NA
v_gene: TRBV7-9
j_gene: TRBJ2-7
len: 14
CDR3aa: CASSIRSGSYEQYF
CDR3nt: TGTGCCAGCAGCATTCGTAGCGGGAGCTACGAGCAGTACTTC

d_gene: NA
abundance: NA
v_gene: TRBV2
j_gene: TRBJ1-1
len: 13
CDR3aa: CASSGWLNTEAFF
CDR3nt: TGTGCCAGCAGTGGATGGTTGAACACTGAAGCTTTCTTT

d_gene: TRBD1
abundance: NA
v_gene: TRBV18
j_gene: TRBJ1-1
len: 15
CDR3aa: CASSPGQGGITEAFF
CDR3nt: TGTGCCAGCTCACCAGGACAGGGCGGGATCACTGAAGCTTTCTTT

d_gene: TRBD1
abundance: NA
v_gene: TRBV5-1
j_gene: TRBJ2-7
len: 14
CDR3aa: CASSLGQGADEQYF
CDR3nt: TGCGCCAGCAGCTTGGGGCAGGGGGCCGACGAGCAGTACTTC

d_gene: NA
abundance: NA
v_gene: TRBV5-6
j_gene: TRBJ1-4
len: 15
CDR3aa: CASSFYRGVNEKLFF
CDR3nt: TGTGCCAGCAGCTTTTATCGCGGCGTCAATGAAAAACTGTTTTTT

d_gene: TRBD1
abundance: NA
v_gene: TRBV18
j_gene: TRBJ2-2
len: 14
CDR3aa: CASSPDRVPGELFF
CDR3nt: TGTGCCAGCTCACCAGACAGGGTTCCCGGGGAGCTGTTTTTT

d_gene: NA
abundance: NA
v_gene: TRBV5-4
j_gene: TRBJ1-2
len: 15
CDR3aa: CASSRDGRTNYGYTF
CDR3nt: TGTGCCAGCAGCCGCGATGGACGGACTAACTATGGCTACACCTTC

d_gene: NA
abundance: once
v_gene: TRBV7-9
j_gene: TRBJ1-6
len: 12
CDR3aa: CASSQLGSPLHF
CDR3nt: TGTGCCAGCAGCCAGTTGGGGTCACCCCTCCACTTT

d_gene: NA
abundance: NA
v_gene: TRBV30
j_gene: TRBJ2-5
len: 14
CDR3aa: CAWSVAGHRETQYF
CDR3nt: TGTGCCTGGAGTGTAGCAGGGCATCGAGAGACCCAGTACTTC

d_gene: NA
abundance: NA
v_gene: TRBV5-1
j_gene: TRBJ2-7
len: 12
CDR3aa: CASSPGTVEQYF
CDR3nt: TGCGCCAGCAGCCCTGGGACTGTGGAGCAGTACTTC

d_gene: TRBD2
abundance: NA
v_gene: TRBV30
j_gene: TRBJ2-7
len: 17
CDR3aa: CAWSVVPGLAISYEQYF
CDR3nt: TGTGCCTGGAGTGTCGTACCCGGACTAGCGATATCCTACGAGCAGTACTTC

d_gene: TRBD2
abundance: NA
v_gene: TRBV9
j_gene: TRBJ2-1
len: 14
CDR3aa: CASNVAGGRNEQFF
CDR3nt: TGTGCCAGCAACGTAGCGGGAGGTCGGAATGAGCAGTTCTTC

d_gene: NA
abundance: NA
v_gene: TRBV27
j_gene: TRBJ2-7
len: 14
CDR3aa: CASSPGRVSYEQYF
CDR3nt: TGTGCCAGCAGCCCAGGACGGGTCTCCTACGAGCAGTACTTC